This TCR beta chain was observed in a study of glioma-infiltrating T cells. Study-wide findings and caveats: Non-neoplastic patients had below-expected tissue-blood divergence, while all gliomas exceeded expectation. Very few CDR3 sequences were shared between tissue and blood.

CDR3 length: 16 amino acids. Germline-derived CDR1 and CDR2 are SGHRS and YFSETQ. Trimming cost V 0 bases and J 2 bases; bases outside gene matches: 5. A word on this clonotype: The antigen remains unidentified.

Using RNA template, CDR3s of TCR alpha and beta were amplified with iRepertoire arm-PCR. TCRdb reanalysed the multiplex PCR reads using MiXCR and keeps one entry per CDR3 protein. The sample lists 3,000 to 3,500 distinct CDR3 sequences, approximately 15% occurring once. This receptor was obtained from a human donor with low-grade glioma or glioblastoma, undergoing nonglioma brain surgery, or in good health (not recorded which). The rearrangement links TRBV5-1 to TRBJ2-3; 8 bases fit TRBD2. Sequencing was carried out using glioma tissue, nonneoplastic brain tissue, or PBMCs (not recorded which). CDR3 nucleotide sequence: TGCGCCAGCAGCTTGGCCGGTAGCGGGGACACAGATACGCAGTATTTT. Residues: CASSLAGSGDTDTQYF.